This T cell receptor (beta chain) was documented in a study of OX40 agonist ivuxolimab in advanced cancers. Study-wide context: Across the patients, intravenous ivuxolimab was delivered every 2 weeks at 0.01 to 10 mg/kg.

Clones were read by immunoSEQ multiplex PCR, and TCRdb kept only the in-frame ones, dropping some. The table has around 62,000 clones, more than 65% seen once. On this clone: Its antigen is currently unknown.

Study-wide points: Expanded clones tended on average to be more numerous among CD8+ T cells than CD4+. Among the least clonally expanded were partial responders at 0.1-3.0 mg/kg.

The receptor was isolated from an adult with an advanced solid tumor such as melanoma, head and neck, liver or kidney cancer. The starting material was CD4+ or CD8+ T cells sorted from blood, obtained in a trial of the OX40 agonist ivuxolimab.

CDR3: CASSPKGQAAYGYTF. The CDR3 nucleotides read TGTGCCAGCTCACCAAAAGGACAGGCAGCGTATGGCTACACCTTC. The chain is built from TRBV18 and TRBJ1-2; 7 bases align to TRBD1. The CDR3 has 15 residues. Trimming took 2 bases from V and 5 from J; bases not matched to a gene: 8. CDR1 and CDR2 (germline): KGHSH, LQKENI.